This is a list of T cell receptor beta chains from one sample in a study of T cell repertoires in cytomegalovirus infection. From the reads, TCRdb called clonotypes with MiXCR, one entry per CDR3 protein. Of nearly 650,000 distinct CDR3 sequences listed, approximately 24% are singletons. The sequenced sample was CD8+ T cells from PBMCs. These receptors all stem from a human donor in good health (CMV status not recorded). Some clones in this sample may be carry-over from other donors' samples. Both conserved end residues are part of each CDR3. The D gene is left open where the match is weak. The listing skips clone size in some rows; elsewhere it reads once, few, many or a size class.

>NA|13|TRBJ1-2|NA|TRBV10-3
CAISEGGYYGYTF
TGTGCCATCAGTGAGGGAGGGTATTATGGCTACACCTTC
>NA|17|TRBJ1-1|TRBD1|TRBV20-1
CSARLIRDRGPGTEAFF
TGCAGTGCTAGATTGATTCGGGACAGGGGGCCGGGGACTGAAGCTTTCTTT
>NA|13|TRBJ2-1|NA|TRBV20-1
CSARSVIYNEQFF
TGCAGTGCTAGATCCGTCATCTACAATGAGCAGTTCTTC
>few|11|TRBJ1-2|NA|TRBV2
CALDSNYGYTF
TGTGCCTTGGACAGTAACTATGGCTACACCTTC
>few|17|TRBJ2-3|TRBD1|TRBV14
CASSQRLGTALTDTQYF
TGTGCCAGCAGCCAACGCTTGGGGACAGCTCTGACAGATACGCAGTATTTT
>NA|14|TRBJ1-5|TRBD1|TRBV28
CASRVGQGWQPQHF
TGTGCCAGCAGGGTGGGACAGGGGTGGCAGCCCCAGCATTTT
>few|12|TRBJ2-3|NA|TRBV10-3
CAIRTRTDTQYF
TGTGCCATCAGGACTAGAACAGATACGCAGTATTTT
>NA|12|TRBJ1-1|NA|TRBV10-3
CAIRAENTEAFF
TGTGCCATCAGGGCGGAAAACACTGAAGCTTTCTTT
>NA|13|TRBJ1-5|NA|TRBV20-1
CSARTRDNQPQHF
TGCAGTGCTCGCACTCGGGACAATCAGCCCCAGCATTTT
>NA|15|TRBJ1-4|TRBD1|TRBV2
CASRQGVTGLEKLFF
TGTGCCAGCAGACAGGGGGTCACCGGGCTTGAAAAACTGTTTTTT
>few|15|TRBJ1-2|NA|TRBV7-8
CASSPPGRKNYGYTF
TGTGCCAGCAGCCCCCCGGGACGGAAGAACTATGGCTACACCTTC
>NA|14|TRBJ2-1|TRBD1|TRBV19
CASSPLGTVNEQFF
TGTGCCAGTAGTCCCCTCGGGACAGTCAATGAGCAGTTCTTC
>NA|14|TRBJ2-1|TRBD2|TRBV24-1
CATRNSGGHNEQFF
TGTGCCACCAGGAACTCGGGGGGTCACAATGAGCAGTTCTTC
>NA|19|TRBJ2-5|TRBD2|TRBV14
CASSQGIAGKNRYQETQYF
TGTGCCAGCAGCCAAGGGATAGCGGGGAAGAATCGGTACCAAGAGACCCAGTACTTC
>few|15|TRBJ2-7|TRBD2|TRBV6-2/TRBV6-3
CASTIPSGATYEQYF
TGTGCCAGCACCATTCCTAGCGGAGCTACCTACGAGCAGTACTTC
>many|12|TRBJ1-2|NA|TRBV7-2
CASSLPGNGYTF
TGTGCCAGCAGCTTGCCAGGGAATGGCTACACCTTC
>NA|12|TRBJ2-5|NA|TRBV7-9
CASSRGLETQYF
TGTGCCAGCAGCCGGGGCCTAGAGACCCAGTACTTC
>few|16|TRBJ2-2|NA|TRBV7-6
CASSPKLPVETGELFF
TGTGCCAGCAGCCCTAAACTTCCAGTCGAAACCGGGGAGCTGTTTTTT
>many|14|TRBJ2-7|TRBD1|TRBV7-9
CASSARDRAYEQYF
TGTGCCAGCAGCGCTCGGGACAGGGCCTACGAGCAGTACTTC
>NA|14|TRBJ2-3|NA|TRBV7-9
CASSLAADTDTQYF
TGTGCCAGCAGCTTAGCAGCGGACACAGATACGCAGTATTTT
>few|11|TRBJ2-1|NA|TRBV3-1
CASSLQNEQFF
TGTGCCAGCAGCCTCCAGAATGAGCAGTTCTTC
>once|13|TRBJ2-1|TRBD1|TRBV10-3
CASGQGPWDEQFF
TGTGCCAGCGGACAGGGGCCTTGGGATGAGCAGTTCTTC
>few|16|TRBJ2-1|TRBD2|TRBV29-1
CSVAGLAESSYNEQFF
TGCAGCGTTGCGGGTCTAGCGGAAAGCTCCTACAATGAGCAGTTCTTC
>NA|14|TRBJ1-1|NA|TRBV7-9
CASSLHEGDTEAFF
TGTGCCAGCAGCTTACACGAGGGAGACACTGAAGCTTTCTTT
>NA|15|TRBJ1-1|NA|TRBV4-3
CASSQVRGSGEEAFF
TGCGCCAGCAGCCAAGTTAGGGGCTCTGGGGAGGAAGCTTTCTTT
>NA|15|TRBJ2-5|NA|TRBV5-5
CASSWTKQIQETQYF
TGTGCCAGCAGCTGGACGAAGCAGATCCAAGAGACCCAGTACTTC
>few|13|TRBJ1-1|NA|TRBV10-1
CASSTERYTEAFF
TGCGCCAGCAGCACGGAGAGATACACTGAAGCTTTCTTT